Listed here are 30 T cell receptor beta chains from one sample, sequenced in a study of Graves' ophthalmopathy and Graves' hyperthyroidism. RNA transcripts yielded amplified TCR beta CDR3 regions. First-round RT-PCR used HTBI primers; second-round multiplex PCR followed. TCRdb redid the calling of the multiplex PCR reads with MiXCR, one entry per CDR3 protein. The data show 1 million to 1.3 million distinct CDR3 sequences, 35% to 45% seen once. Source material: peripheral blood or thyroid tissue (not recorded which). The receptor source for this set is an adult man with Graves' hyperthyroidism.

The chain recombines TRBV28 with TRBJ1-5, with 7 nucleotides matching TRBD1. J lost 5 bases, V lost 2 bases, and 3 bases had no gene match. Germline V gene data show CDR1 as MDHEN and CDR2 as SYDVKM. This CDR3 region has 14 residues. The CDR3 nucleotides are TGTGCCAGCAGTTTACGGGACAGCTATCAGCCCCAGCATTTT. This gives the protein CASSLRDSYQPQHF.

There are a few counts of this clonotype. The chain uses TRBV4-1 and TRBJ1-5; 7 bases map to TRBD1. The V gene's germline CDR1 is MGHRA and CDR2 YSYEKL. The CDR3 is 14 amino acids. The V segment lost 0 bases and the J segment 13 bases; nucleotides outside the gene matches: 9. CDR3 amino acids: CASSQESGGDSQHF. In DNA, the CDR3 is TGCGCCAGCAGCCAAGAGTCAGGGGGGGATTCGCAGCATTTT.

This clonotype came up a few times. V and J are TRBV2 and TRBJ1-5; no clear D. V was clipped by 1 base and J by 4 bases, with 11 bases between them. This CDR3 is 15 amino acids long. CDR1 and CDR2 from the germline V gene are SNHLY and FYNNEI. The CDR3 spells CASSEEHLGNQPQHF. DNA for the CDR3: TGTGCCAGCAGTGAAGAGCACCTAGGGAATCAGCCCCAGCATTTT.

This clonotype occurred many times. The V and J genes are TRBV24-1 and TRBJ2-5; 9 bases agree with TRBD1. The CDR3 is 15 residues long. Germline V gene sequence: CDR1 KGHDR, CDR2 SFDVKD. V shed 10 bases and J 5 bases; nucleotides not matched to a gene: 13. CDR3 DNA sequence: TGTGCCACTGCTTCGGGACAGGGCTGGAGGGAGACCCAGTACTTC. Its protein product is CATASGQGWRETQYF.

Ten or more counts support this clonotype. Given a much more abundant clone one base away, this may be a read error. CDR3 nucleotides: TGTGCCAGCAGCGCAGGGGGCGGACGAGAGACCCAGTACTTC. Its translation is CASSAGGGRETQYF. This sequence joins TRBV25-1 and TRBJ2-5; 8 bases align to TRBD1. The CDR3 is 14 residues long. J was trimmed by 4 bases and V by 6 bases; bases with no gene match: 7. Germline V gene lookup returns CDR1 MGHDK and CDR2 SYGVNS.

This clonotype came up many times. DNA of the CDR3: TGCAGTGCTAGAGATCTTCGGGGGGGAGCCTACGAGCAGTACTTC. Protein sequence: CSARDLRGGAYEQYF. This chain links TRBV20-1 with TRBJ2-7; 8 nucleotides line up with TRBD2. V gave up 0 bases and J gave up 2 bases; unmatched junction bases: 6. This CDR3 spans 15 amino acids. Germline V CDR1 and CDR2: DFQATT, SNEGSKA (reference sequence).

Points on this clonotype: A read error may explain this, as a much larger clone is one base away. This chain links TRBV12-3 or TRBV12-4 with TRBJ1-1; tentatively, D is TRBD1 (6 bases). V was cut by 8 bases and J by 12 bases, with 22 bases left in between. The CDR3 sequence is 13 residues long. The CDR3, as DNA: TGTGCCAGCGGCCGGACAGTGGCCATGATGACTTTCTTT. Residues: CASGRTVAMMTFF.

The chain employs TRBV7-9 and TRBJ2-1, with TRBD2 matching 7 bases. The trim removed 5 bases at V and 8 bases at J, leaving 0 bases unmatched. The CDR3 totals 11 residues. Germline V gives CDR1 SEHNR, CDR2 FQNEAQ (reference sequence). The CDR3 sequence is CASSGGDEQFF. The CDR3 DNA reads TGTGCCAGCAGCGGGGGGGATGAGCAGTTCTTC.

This clonotype was counted only a few times. This chain uses TRBV9 with TRBJ2-3, with 7 bases that match TRBD1. Germline loops: CDR1 SGDLS, CDR2 YYNGEE. V shed 0 bases and J 0 bases; nucleotides not matched to a gene: 10. The CDR3 sequence is 18 residues long. The CDR3 nucleotides read TGTGCCAGCAGCGTAGGATATGACAGGGTGGCTAGCACAGATACGCAGTATTTT. It translates to CASSVGYDRVASTDTQYF.

This clonotype was recorded many times. CDR3 nucleotides: TGTGCCAGCAGCTTGTTTTCCCTACCTCGTGGAGAGACCCAGTACTTC. Its protein is CASSLFSLPRGETQYF. The V call is TRBV11-2, the J call TRBJ2-5, with D unclear. V was pared by 3 bases and J by 4 bases, with 18 bases between. This CDR3 region has 16 residues. Germline CDR1 SGHAT, CDR2 FQNNGV.

Concerning this clonotype itself: Possible read error: a much larger clone is one base away. The V call is TRBV7-9, the J call TRBJ1-1; 10 bases map to TRBD1. Germline-derived CDR1 and CDR2 are SEHNR and FQNEAQ (reference sequence). The CDR3 is 18 amino acids. The CDR3, as DNA: TGTGCCGGCAGCTCGCCGCCAGACAGGGGGCTGGGGAACACTGAAGCTTTCTTT. This gives the protein CAGSSPPDRGLGNTEAFF.

J is TRBJ1-5 and V is TRBV7-8; 8 nucleotides match TRBD1. This CDR3 has 15 residues. The trim removed 0 bases at V and 6 bases at J, leaving 4 bases unmatched. The germline V gene encodes CDR1 SGHVS and CDR2 FQNEAQ. The CDR3 nucleotides read TGTGCCAGCAGCTTAGCGCAGGGGGCGGGTCAGCCCCAGCATTTT. This encodes CASSLAQGAGQPQHF.

This clonotype was counted a few times. The chain carries TRBV10-3 and TRBJ2-7; D is ambiguous. CDR3 length: 13 amino acids. The ends were cut back, 10 bases at V and 3 bases at J, with 16 bases in the middle. Germline CDR1 and CDR2: ENHRY and SYGVKD. The CDR3 is CASRLGINYEQYF. The DNA of the CDR3 is TGTGCCAGCCGACTGGGCATCAACTACGAGCAGTACTTC.

This clonotype was seen ten or more times. The gene calls are TRBV12-3 or TRBV12-4 and TRBJ1-2; D ambiguous. The CDR3 is 15 residues long. Trimming took off 2 bases at V and 6 bases at J, with 16 bases between the two ends. The CDR3 DNA is TGTGCCAGCAGTTTAAACCCTTTCTCCGGGGATGGCTACACCTTC. Residues: CASSLNPFSGDGYTF.

This clonotype was recorded at least ten times. The rearrangement links TRBV9 to TRBJ1-4, with TRBD1 matching 7 bases. Germline CDR1 and CDR2: SGDLS and YYNGEE. Unmatched junction bases numbered 8, after V lost 6 bases and J lost 6 bases. This CDR3 is built from 14 residues. CDR3 residues: CASTRSGTDEKLFF. CDR3 nucleotides: TGTGCCAGCACCCGTTCGGGGACAGATGAAAAACTGTTTTTT. Full variable domain (remainder filled in from reference TRBV9 and TRBJ1-4): DSGVTQTPKHLITATGQRVTLRCSPRSGDLSVYWYQQSLDQGLQFLIQYYNGEERAKGNILERFSAQQFPDLHSELNLSSLELGDSALYFCASTRSGTDEKLFFGSGTQLSVL.

The chain combines TRBV15 with TRBJ1-5; D is perhaps TRBD1 (6 bases). The ends were cut back, 11 bases at V and 5 bases at J, with 13 bases in the middle. Germline-derived CDR1 and CDR2 are LNHNV and YYDKDF (reference sequence). The CDR3 sequence is 12 residues long. The CDR3 coding sequence is TGTGCCCCCGACAGGCCCCATCAGCCCCAGCATTTT. It is translated as CAPDRPHQPQHF.

CDR3 bases: TGTGCCAGTTGCGGGGATCGGGTGACTGAAGCTTTCTTT. Its protein is CASCGDRVTEAFF. The chain is built from TRBV19 and TRBJ1-1; D gene unclear. The length of the CDR3 is 13 residues. Trimming removed 8 bases from V and 5 bases from J, with 15 bases in between. Germline V gene lookup returns CDR1 LNHDA and CDR2 SQIVND (reference sequence).

This rearrangement joins TRBV7-8 to TRBJ1-5; possibly TRBD1 for D (5 bases). V lost 7 bases to trimming and J lost 11 bases, with 21 bases between them. The CDR3 runs to 14 residues. Germline-derived CDR1 and CDR2 are SGHVS and FQNEAQ. The CDR3 protein is CASTDLRGRQTQHF. CDR3 DNA: TGTGCCAGCACCGACCTAAGGGGCCGCCAGACCCAGCATTTT.

In this sample, this clonotype turned up a few times. J is TRBJ2-7 and V is TRBV6-1, with 9 bases aligning to TRBD2. J gave up 4 bases and V 6 bases, and 10 bases lay outside the gene matches. CDR3 length equals 15 residues. Germline values: CDR1 MNHNS, CDR2 SASEGT. The CDR3 here is CASRIAGEGLYEQYF. Written as DNA, the CDR3 is TGTGCCAGCAGAATAGCGGGAGAAGGCTTGTACGAGCAGTACTTC.

This clonotype was seen more than once but under ten times. This chain joins TRBV6-5 and TRBJ1-1; D perhaps matches TRBD1 (5 bases). V was pared by 3 bases and J by 1 base, with 18 bases between. Germline-derived CDR1 and CDR2 are MNHEY and SVGAGI. This CDR3 is built from 17 residues. CDR3 sequence: CASSYGTGLPGNTEAFF. The CDR3 DNA follows: TGTGCCAGCAGTTATGGTACAGGACTACCTGGGAACACTGAAGCTTTCTTT.

The chain carries TRBV6-2 or TRBV6-3 and TRBJ2-7; 9 bases agree with TRBD2. V was clipped by 3 bases and J by 2 bases; unmatched bases: 2. This CDR3 is 14 amino acids long. Germline assignment: CDR1 MNHEY and CDR2 SVGEGT. This CDR3 reads CASSYKREAYEQYF. The CDR3 region has the DNA TGTGCCAGCAGTTATAAGCGGGAGGCCTACGAGCAGTACTTC.

CDR3 DNA sequence: TGCAGCGTCCAACGGTTGGGGACAGGGGCGGACGTAGACACTGAAGCTTTCTTT. It translates to CSVQRLGTGADVDTEAFF. This chain joins TRBV29-1 and TRBJ1-1; 10 nucleotides align to TRBD1. CDR3 length equals 18 residues. Losses at the gene ends were 6 bases for V and 3 bases for J; bases not matched to a gene: 19. CDR1 and CDR2 from the germline V gene are SQVTM and ANQGSEA.

As concerns this clonotype: Since a much larger clone is just one base distant, this may be a read error. The rearrangement links TRBV19 to TRBJ2-7; D is perhaps TRBD1 or TRBD2 (5 bases each). The length of the CDR3 is 14 residues. The germline V gene has CDR1 LNHDA and CDR2 SQIVND (reference sequence). V gave up 4 bases and J gave up 3 bases, with 13 bases separating them. The CDR3: CASSSTGPRYEQYF. CDR3 bases: TGTGCCAGTAGTAGCACGGGACCGCGCTACGAGCAGTACTTC. The variable domain in full, completed from reference TRBV19 and TRBJ2-7, reads DGGITQSPKYLFRKEGQNVTLSCEQNLNHDAMYWYRQDPGQGLRLIYYSQIVNDFQKGDIAEGYSVSREKKESFPLTVTSAQKNPTAFYLCASSSTGPRYEQYFGPGTRLTVT.

The chain combines TRBV20-1 with TRBJ2-7, with 9 bases lining up with TRBD1. This CDR3 is 15 amino acids long. The ends lost 5 bases at V and 1 base at J; junction bases unmatched: 9. Germline V gene sequence: CDR1 DFQATT, CDR2 SNEGSKA (reference sequence). The CDR3 region is CSAFEPGQGSYEQYF. As DNA, the CDR3 is TGCAGTGCTTTCGAGCCGGGACAGGGATCCTACGAGCAGTACTTC.

This clonotype came up a few times. The J gene is TRBJ2-7, the V gene TRBV29-1; D is unresolved. CDR3 length: 11 amino acids. Per the germline V gene, CDR1 is SQVTM and CDR2 is ANQGSEA. V gave up 7 bases and J gave up 5 bases, with 12 bases separating them. CDR3 sequence: CSGGTGHEQYF. Here the CDR3 DNA reads TGCAGCGGGGGAACCGGGCACGAGCAGTACTTC.

V is TRBV30 and J is TRBJ1-1; D is unclear. The V end was cut by 2 bases, the J end by 3 bases, with 4 bases between. In germline, CDR1 is GTSNPN, CDR2 SVGIG (reference sequence). The CDR3 runs 11 residues. The DNA for the CDR3 is TGTGCCTGGAGTAAACACACTGAAGCTTTCTTT. Translation gives CAWSKHTEAFF.

The chain joins TRBV7-2 to TRBJ2-2, with 8 bases aligning to TRBD2. The CDR3 consists of 16 residues. Germline values: CDR1 SGHTA, CDR2 FQGNSA. The ends lost 5 bases at V and 2 bases at J; junction bases unmatched: 7. The CDR3 sequence: CASSQKRGINTGELFF. The CDR3 bases are TGTGCCAGCAGCCAAAAGCGGGGGATCAACACCGGGGAGCTGTTTTTT.

This clonotype was observed many times. The V call is TRBV14, the J call TRBJ2-2, with 9 nucleotides matching TRBD2. Germline trimming cut 0 bases from V and 8 bases from J; bases unmatched to any gene: 4. Germline-derived CDR1 and CDR2 are SGHDN and FVKESK. The CDR3 totals 15 residues. CDR3 protein: CASSQEGLAGGELFF. In DNA form, the CDR3 reads TGTGCCAGCAGCCAAGAGGGACTAGCAGGAGGGGAGCTGTTTTTT.

This clonotype was counted ten times or more. The chain carries TRBV29-1 and TRBJ2-5, with 7 bases matching TRBD1. Germline values: CDR1 SQVTM, CDR2 ANQGSEA. V gave up 6 bases and J gave up 3 bases; unmatched junction bases: 7. The CDR3 sequence is 13 residues long. In nucleotides, the CDR3 is TGCAGCGTCATCGGGACAGCAGAAGAGACCCAGTACTTC. Protein product: CSVIGTAEETQYF.

V gene TRBV29-1 combines with J gene TRBJ2-7; TRBD1 aligns across 10 bases. This CDR3 has 14 amino acids. In germline, CDR1 is SQVTM, CDR2 ANQGSEA. Trimming took 5 bases from V and 2 from J; bases not matched to a gene: 6. CDR3 sequence reads: CSVFLGQGAYEQYF. CDR3 nucleotides: TGCAGCGTTTTTCTAGGACAGGGGGCCTACGAGCAGTACTTC.